Listed below are T cell receptor beta chains from one sample, sequenced in a study of CD8 T cells in acute hepatitis C reinfection. Sequenced by immunoSEQ multiplex PCR; TCRdb stores in-frame clones only, minus some. Here the sample spans about 40,000 clones, 80% to 90% being singletons. Sequences were obtained from naive CD8+ T cells from PBMCs. All receptors come from a young woman who spontaneously cleared hepatitis C infection. CDR3s include the opening cysteine and the closing phenylalanine or tryptophan. Each record gives: V gene, D gene, J gene, clone size, CDR3 protein, CDR3 DNA. A D gene is named only where the DNA matches it firmly. The size field is filled for only some rows; it gives once, few, many or a size class.

V gene: TRBV6-1; D gene: -; J gene: TRBJ1-2; clone size: -; CDR3 protein: CASSEAVDSTNYGYTF; CDR3 DNA: TGTGCCAGCAGTGAAGCGGTGGACTCTACTAACTATGGCTACACCTTC
V gene: TRBV7-3; D gene: -; J gene: TRBJ2-6; clone size: -; CDR3 protein: CASSLGGGGGANVLTF; CDR3 DNA: TGTGCCAGCAGCTTAGGGGGTGGTGGTGGGGCCAACGTCCTGACTTTC
V gene: TRBV19; D gene: TRBD2; J gene: TRBJ2-3; clone size: -; CDR3 protein: CASSILAGPPYF; CDR3 DNA: TGTGCCAGTAGTATCCTAGCGGGTCCCCCGTATTTT
V gene: TRBV29-1; D gene: TRBD2; J gene: TRBJ2-2; clone size: -; CDR3 protein: CSAGREGRVLTGELFF; CDR3 DNA: TGCAGCGCTGGGCGGGAGGGCCGGGTTCTGACCGGGGAGCTGTTTTTT
V gene: TRBV9; D gene: -; J gene: TRBJ2-5; clone size: -; CDR3 protein: CASSGSGGEETQYF; CDR3 DNA: TGTGCCAGCAGCGGAAGCGGAGGAGAAGAGACCCAGTACTTC
V gene: TRBV7-8; D gene: TRBD1; J gene: TRBJ2-1; clone size: -; CDR3 protein: CASSPRQGKNNEQFF; CDR3 DNA: TGTGCCAGCAGCCCCCGACAGGGCAAGAACAATGAGCAGTTCTTC
V gene: TRBV27; D gene: -; J gene: TRBJ1-1; clone size: -; CDR3 protein: CASSLGAGSEAFF; CDR3 DNA: TGTGCCAGCAGCTTGGGGGCGGGCTCTGAAGCTTTCTTT
V gene: TRBV4-1; D gene: -; J gene: TRBJ1-1; clone size: -; CDR3 protein: CASSQEILNSRAFF; CDR3 DNA: TGCGCCAGCAGCCAAGAGATTTTGAACAGTAGAGCTTTCTTT
V gene: TRBV2; D gene: TRBD2; J gene: TRBJ2-7; clone size: -; CDR3 protein: CASKTSGRYEQYF; CDR3 DNA: TGTGCCAGCAAGACTAGCGGGAGGTACGAGCAGTACTTC
V gene: TRBV19; D gene: TRBD2; J gene: TRBJ2-5; clone size: -; CDR3 protein: CASSELAGGQETQYF; CDR3 DNA: TGTGCCAGTAGTGAACTAGCGGGAGGGCAAGAGACCCAGTACTTC
V gene: TRBV19; D gene: -; J gene: TRBJ1-2; clone size: once; CDR3 protein: CASSEGWDHGYTF; CDR3 DNA: TGTGCCAGTAGTGAGGGATGGGATCATGGCTACACCTTC
V gene: TRBV27; D gene: -; J gene: TRBJ1-5; clone size: once; CDR3 protein: CASGRTAFTNQPQHF; CDR3 DNA: TGTGCCAGCGGACGGACAGCGTTTACAAATCAGCCCCAGCATTTT
V gene: TRBV18; D gene: -; J gene: TRBJ2-6; clone size: few; CDR3 protein: CASSPAPSSGANVLTF; CDR3 DNA: TGTGCCAGCTCACCTGCCCCTAGCTCTGGGGCCAACGTCCTGACTTTC
V gene: TRBV29-1; D gene: -; J gene: TRBJ2-7; clone size: -; CDR3 protein: CSVSTEVSYEQYF; CDR3 DNA: TGCAGCGTTTCGACAGAAGTCTCCTACGAGCAGTACTTC
V gene: TRBV4-1; D gene: -; J gene: TRBJ2-1; clone size: few; CDR3 protein: CASTGADRSGNEQFF; CDR3 DNA: TGCGCCAGTACGGGTGCAGATAGGTCAGGTAATGAGCAGTTCTTC
V gene: TRBV15; D gene: TRBD1; J gene: TRBJ2-7; clone size: -; CDR3 protein: CATSGDRASYEQYF; CDR3 DNA: TGTGCCACCAGCGGGGACAGGGCCTCCTACGAGCAGTACTTC
V gene: TRBV19; D gene: TRBD2; J gene: TRBJ2-1; clone size: -; CDR3 protein: CASSIGGLAGVPYNEQFF; CDR3 DNA: TGTGCCAGTAGTATAGGGGGACTAGCGGGAGTACCCTACAATGAGCAGTTCTTC
V gene: TRBV6-6; D gene: -; J gene: TRBJ1-1; clone size: -; CDR3 protein: CASSYSENTEAFF; CDR3 DNA: TGTGCCAGCAGTTACAGTGAGAACACTGAAGCTTTCTTT
V gene: TRBV4-1; D gene: -; J gene: TRBJ1-5; clone size: few; CDR3 protein: CASSQANGGKPQHF; CDR3 DNA: TGCGCCAGCAGCCAAGCTAATGGGGGTAAGCCCCAGCATTTT
V gene: TRBV11-3; D gene: -; J gene: TRBJ2-3; clone size: -; CDR3 protein: CASSPANPGPYF; CDR3 DNA: TGTGCCAGCAGCCCGGCGAACCCTGGCCCGTATTTT
V gene: TRBV7-9; D gene: TRBD2; J gene: TRBJ2-1; clone size: -; CDR3 protein: CAGVASGTSDNEQFF; CDR3 DNA: TGTGCCGGGGTCGCGTCCGGGACTAGCGATAATGAGCAGTTCTTC
V gene: TRBV29-1; D gene: -; J gene: TRBJ1-1; clone size: -; CDR3 protein: CSVVPGRGGVLPWAFF; CDR3 DNA: TGCAGCGTGGTCCCGGGGCGCGGTGGGGTTCTCCCTTGGGCTTTCTTT
V gene: TRBV11-2; D gene: TRBD2; J gene: TRBJ2-1; clone size: -; CDR3 protein: CASSFSVPGLARLDEQFF; CDR3 DNA: TGTGCCAGCAGCTTCTCGGTCCCGGGACTAGCGCGCCTTGATGAGCAGTTCTTC